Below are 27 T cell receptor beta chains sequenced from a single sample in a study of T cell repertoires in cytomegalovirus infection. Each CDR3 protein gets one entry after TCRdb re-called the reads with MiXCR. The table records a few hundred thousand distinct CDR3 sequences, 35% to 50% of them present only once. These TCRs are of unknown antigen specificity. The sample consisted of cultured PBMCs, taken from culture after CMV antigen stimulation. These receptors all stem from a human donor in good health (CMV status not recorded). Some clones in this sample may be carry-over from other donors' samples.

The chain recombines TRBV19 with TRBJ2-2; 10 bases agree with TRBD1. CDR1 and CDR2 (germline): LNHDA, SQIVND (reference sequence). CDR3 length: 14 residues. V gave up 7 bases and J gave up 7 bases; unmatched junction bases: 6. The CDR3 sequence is CASTMDRGYGELFF. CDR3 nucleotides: TGTGCCAGTACTATGGACAGGGGGTACGGGGAGCTGTTTTTT.

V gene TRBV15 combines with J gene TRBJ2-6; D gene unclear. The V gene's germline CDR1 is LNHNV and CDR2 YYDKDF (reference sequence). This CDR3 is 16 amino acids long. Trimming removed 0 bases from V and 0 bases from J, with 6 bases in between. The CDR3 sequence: CATSREAFSGANVLTF. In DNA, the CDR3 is TGTGCCACCAGCAGAGAGGCTTTCTCTGGGGCCAACGTCCTGACTTTC.

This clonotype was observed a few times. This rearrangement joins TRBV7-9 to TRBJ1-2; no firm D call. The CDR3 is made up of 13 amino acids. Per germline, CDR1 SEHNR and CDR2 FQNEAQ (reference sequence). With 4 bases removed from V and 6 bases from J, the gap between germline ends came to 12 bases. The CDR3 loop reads CASSSQDGDGYTF. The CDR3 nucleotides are TGTGCCAGCAGCTCCCAGGACGGCGATGGCTACACCTTC.

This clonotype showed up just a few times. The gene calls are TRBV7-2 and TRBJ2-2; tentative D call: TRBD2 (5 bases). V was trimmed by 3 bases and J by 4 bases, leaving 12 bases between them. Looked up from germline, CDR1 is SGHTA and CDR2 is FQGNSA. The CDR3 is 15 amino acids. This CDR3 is CASSFLAPSTGELFF. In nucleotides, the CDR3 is TGTGCCAGCAGCTTTCTAGCCCCGAGCACCGGGGAGCTGTTTTTT.

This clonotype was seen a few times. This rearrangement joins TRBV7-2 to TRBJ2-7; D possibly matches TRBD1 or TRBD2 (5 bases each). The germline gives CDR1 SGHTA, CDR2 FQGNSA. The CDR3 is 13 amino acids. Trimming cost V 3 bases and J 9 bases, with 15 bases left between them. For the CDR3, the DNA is TGTGCCAGCAGCTTGGGGGACGTTTTCGGGCAGTACTTC. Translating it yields CASSLGDVFGQYF. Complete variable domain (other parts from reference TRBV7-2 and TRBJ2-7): GAGVSQSPSNKVTEKGKDVELRCDPISGHTALYWYRQSLGQGLEFLIYFQGNSAPDKSGLPSDRFSAERTGGSVSTLTIQRTQQEDSAVYLCASSLGDVFGQYFGPGTRLTVT.

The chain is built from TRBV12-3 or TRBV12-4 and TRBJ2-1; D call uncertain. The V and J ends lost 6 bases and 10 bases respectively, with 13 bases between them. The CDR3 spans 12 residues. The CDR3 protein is CASRVSLREQFF. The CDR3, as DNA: TGTGCCAGCAGGGTAAGCCTGAGGGAGCAGTTCTTC.

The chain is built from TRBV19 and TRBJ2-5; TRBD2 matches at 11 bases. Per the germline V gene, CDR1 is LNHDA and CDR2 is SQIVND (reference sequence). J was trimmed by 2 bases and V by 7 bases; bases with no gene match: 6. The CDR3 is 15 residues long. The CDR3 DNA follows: TGTGCCAGTACCAAGACTAGCGGGGCGCAAGAGACCCAGTACTTC. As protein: CASTKTSGAQETQYF. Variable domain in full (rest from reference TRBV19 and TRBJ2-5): DGGITQSPKYLFRKEGQNVTLSCEQNLNHDAMYWYRQDPGQGLRLIYYSQIVNDFQKGDIAEGYSVSREKKESFPLTVTSAQKNPTAFYLCASTKTSGAQETQYFGPGTRLLVL.

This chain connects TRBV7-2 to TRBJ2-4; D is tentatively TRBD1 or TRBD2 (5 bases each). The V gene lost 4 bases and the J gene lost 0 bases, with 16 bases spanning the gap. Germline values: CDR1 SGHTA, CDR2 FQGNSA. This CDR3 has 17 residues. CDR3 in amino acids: CASSSGPFGIAKNIQYF. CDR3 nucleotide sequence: TGTGCCAGCAGCTCAGGGCCATTCGGGATAGCCAAAAACATTCAGTACTTC.

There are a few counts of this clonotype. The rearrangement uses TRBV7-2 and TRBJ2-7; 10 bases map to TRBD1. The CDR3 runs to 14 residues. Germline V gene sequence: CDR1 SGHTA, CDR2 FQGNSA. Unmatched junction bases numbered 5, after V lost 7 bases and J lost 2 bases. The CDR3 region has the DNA TGTGCCAGCAATAGGGACAGGGGACCCTACGAGCAGTACTTC. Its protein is CASNRDRGPYEQYF.

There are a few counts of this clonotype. The CDR3 sequence is CASRGQGASYNEQFF. The CDR3 DNA is TGTGCCAGCAGGGGACAGGGGGCCTCCTACAATGAGCAGTTCTTC. The J gene is TRBJ2-1, the V gene TRBV2, with 12 positions matching TRBD1. Germline V gene lookup returns CDR1 SNHLY and CDR2 FYNNEI. V trimming: 6 bases; J trimming: 0 bases; junction bases outside the gene matches: 0. The CDR3 extends over 15 amino acids.

CDR3 sequence (DNA): TGTGCCAGCAGCCTCCAGGGCACTGACACTGAAGCTTTCTTT. Its translation is CASSLQGTDTEAFF. The V gene is TRBV7-9, the J gene TRBJ1-1, with D perhaps TRBD1 (5 bases). V was trimmed by 5 bases and J by 3 bases, leaving 13 bases between them. The length of the CDR3 is 14 residues. Germline V gene data show CDR1 as SEHNR and CDR2 as FQNEAQ (reference sequence).

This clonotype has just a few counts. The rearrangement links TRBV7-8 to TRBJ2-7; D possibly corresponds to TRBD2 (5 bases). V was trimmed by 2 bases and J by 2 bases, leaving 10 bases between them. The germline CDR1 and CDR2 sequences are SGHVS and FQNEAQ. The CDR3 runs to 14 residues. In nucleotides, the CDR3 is TGTGCCAGCAGCTTAAAACTAGGACCCTACGAGCAGTACTTC. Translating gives CASSLKLGPYEQYF. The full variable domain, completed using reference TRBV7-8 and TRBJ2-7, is GAGVSQSPRYKVAKRGQDVALRCDPISGHVSLFWYQQALGQGPEFLTYFQNEAQLDKSGLPSDRFFAERPEGSVSTLKIQRTQQEDSAVYLCASSLKLGPYEQYFGPGTRLTVT.

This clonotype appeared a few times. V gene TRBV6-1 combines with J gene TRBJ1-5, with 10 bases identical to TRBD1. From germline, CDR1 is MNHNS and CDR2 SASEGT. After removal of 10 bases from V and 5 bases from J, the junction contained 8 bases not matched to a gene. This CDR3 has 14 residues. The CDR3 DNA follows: TGTGCCATCCATGGGACAGGGGTGGATCAGCCCCAGCATTTT. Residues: CAIHGTGVDQPQHF.

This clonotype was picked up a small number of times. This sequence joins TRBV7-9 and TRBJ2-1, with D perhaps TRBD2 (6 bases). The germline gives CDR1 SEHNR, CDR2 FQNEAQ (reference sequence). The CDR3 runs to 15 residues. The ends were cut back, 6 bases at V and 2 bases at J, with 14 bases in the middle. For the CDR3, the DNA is TGTGCCAGCAGACACCTAGCGCTTACCTACAATGAGCAGTTCTTC. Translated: CASRHLALTYNEQFF.

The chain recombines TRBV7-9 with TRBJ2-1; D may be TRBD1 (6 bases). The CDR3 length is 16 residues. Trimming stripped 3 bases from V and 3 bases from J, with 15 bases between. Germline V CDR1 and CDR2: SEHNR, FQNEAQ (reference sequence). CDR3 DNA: TGTGCCAGCAGCTTTAAGGGGCAGGGGTACTACAATGAGCAGTTCTTC. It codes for CASSFKGQGYYNEQFF.

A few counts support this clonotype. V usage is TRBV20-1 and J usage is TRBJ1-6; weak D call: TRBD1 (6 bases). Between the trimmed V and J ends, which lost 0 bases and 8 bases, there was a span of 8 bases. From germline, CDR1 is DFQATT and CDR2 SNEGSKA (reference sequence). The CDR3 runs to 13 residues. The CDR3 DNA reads TGCAGTGCTAGAGACAACAGGGATTCACCCCTCCACTTT. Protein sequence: CSARDNRDSPLHF.

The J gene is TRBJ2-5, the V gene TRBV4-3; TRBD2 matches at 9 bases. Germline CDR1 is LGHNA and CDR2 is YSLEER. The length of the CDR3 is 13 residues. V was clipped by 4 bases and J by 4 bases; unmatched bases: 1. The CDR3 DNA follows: TGCGCCAGCAGCCGGCGGGAGGGAGAGACCCAGTACTTC. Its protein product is CASSRREGETQYF.

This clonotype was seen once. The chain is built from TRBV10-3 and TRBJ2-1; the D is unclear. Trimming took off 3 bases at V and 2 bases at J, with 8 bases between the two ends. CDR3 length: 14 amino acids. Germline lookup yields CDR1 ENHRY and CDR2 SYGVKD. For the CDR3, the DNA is TGTGCCATCAGTGACCTAGGAACCTACAATGAGCAGTTCTTC. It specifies CAISDLGTYNEQFF.

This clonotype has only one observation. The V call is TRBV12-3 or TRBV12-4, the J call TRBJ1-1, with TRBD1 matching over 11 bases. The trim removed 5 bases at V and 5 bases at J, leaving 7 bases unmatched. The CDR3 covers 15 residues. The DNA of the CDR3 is TGTGCCAGCAGTAACCGGGACAGGGGGTGGACTGAAGCTTTCTTT. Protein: CASSNRDRGWTEAFF.

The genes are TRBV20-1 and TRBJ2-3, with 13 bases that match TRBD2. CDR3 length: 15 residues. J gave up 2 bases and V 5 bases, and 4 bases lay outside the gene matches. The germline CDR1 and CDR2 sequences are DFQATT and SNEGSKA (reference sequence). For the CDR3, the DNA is TGCAGTGCTTCCACTAGCGGGGGGGCCACAGATACGCAGTATTTT. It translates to CSASTSGGATDTQYF.

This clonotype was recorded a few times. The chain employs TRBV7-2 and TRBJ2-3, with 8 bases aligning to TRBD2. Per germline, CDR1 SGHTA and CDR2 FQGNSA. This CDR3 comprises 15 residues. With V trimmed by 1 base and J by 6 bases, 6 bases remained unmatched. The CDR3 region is CASSLVVGGVDTQYF. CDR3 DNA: TGTGCCAGCAGCTTAGTGGTCGGGGGGGTCGATACGCAGTATTTT.

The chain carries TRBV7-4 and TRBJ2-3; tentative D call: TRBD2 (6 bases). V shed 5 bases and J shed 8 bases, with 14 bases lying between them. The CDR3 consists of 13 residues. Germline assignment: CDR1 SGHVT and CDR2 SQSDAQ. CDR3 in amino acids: CASSPSGVGTQYF. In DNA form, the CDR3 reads TGTGCCAGCAGCCCGTCGGGGGTGGGTACGCAGTATTTT.

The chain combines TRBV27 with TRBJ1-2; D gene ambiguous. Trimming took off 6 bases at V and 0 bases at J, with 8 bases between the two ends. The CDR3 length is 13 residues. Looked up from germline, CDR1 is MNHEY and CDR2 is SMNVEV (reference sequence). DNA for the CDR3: TGTGCCAGCAGACTGACCCCTAACTATGGCTACACCTTC. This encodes CASRLTPNYGYTF.

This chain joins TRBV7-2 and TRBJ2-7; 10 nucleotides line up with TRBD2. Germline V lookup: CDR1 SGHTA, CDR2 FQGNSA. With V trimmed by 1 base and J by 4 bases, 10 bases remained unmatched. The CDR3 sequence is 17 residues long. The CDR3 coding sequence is TGTGCCAGCAGCTTAGAACATAGGACTAGCGGCCATTACGAGCAGTACTTC. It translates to CASSLEHRTSGHYEQYF.

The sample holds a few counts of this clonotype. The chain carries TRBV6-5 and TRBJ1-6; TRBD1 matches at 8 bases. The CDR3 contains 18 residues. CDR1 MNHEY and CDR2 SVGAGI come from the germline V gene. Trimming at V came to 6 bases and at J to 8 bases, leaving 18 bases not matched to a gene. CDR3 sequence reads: CASRLAAGPGGGDSPLHF. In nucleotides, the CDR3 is TGTGCCAGCAGACTGGCCGCTGGGCCAGGGGGCGGTGATTCACCCCTCCACTTT.

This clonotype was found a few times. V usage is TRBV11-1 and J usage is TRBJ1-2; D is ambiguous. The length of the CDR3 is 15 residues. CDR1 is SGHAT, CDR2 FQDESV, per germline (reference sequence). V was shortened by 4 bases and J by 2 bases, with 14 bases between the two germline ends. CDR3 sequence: CASSSDQAWNYGYTF. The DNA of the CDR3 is TGTGCCAGCAGCTCCGATCAAGCGTGGAACTATGGCTACACCTTC.

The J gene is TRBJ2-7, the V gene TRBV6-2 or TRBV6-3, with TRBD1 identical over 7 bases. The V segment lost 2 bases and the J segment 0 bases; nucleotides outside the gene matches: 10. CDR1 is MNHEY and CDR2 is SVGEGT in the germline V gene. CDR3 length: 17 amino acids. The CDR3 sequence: CASSYGEGQANSYEQYF. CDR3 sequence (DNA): TGTGCCAGCAGTTACGGCGAAGGACAGGCGAACTCCTACGAGCAGTACTTC.